The 6 T cell receptor beta chains listed next were all sequenced from one sample in a study of cytotoxic CD8 clonotypes in ibrutinib-treated CLL. Repertoires were generated with immunoSEQ multiplex PCR, while TCRdb's copy carries only in-frame clones and drops some. This sample has 250,000 to 350,000 clones, with roughly four fifths found just once. This material consisted of PBMCs, taken at disease progression, from a patient treated with ibrutinib. The origin of the receptors is a human donor with chronic lymphocytic leukemia.

This clone appeared a few times. The chain links TRBV25-1 to TRBJ1-4; D unclear. The CDR3 consists of 14 residues. Trimming took off 3 bases at V and 3 bases at J, with 8 bases between the two ends. Germline V gene data show CDR1 as MGHDK and CDR2 as SYGVNS. The CDR3 region has the DNA TGTGCCAGCAGTGATTGGGGTTCTAATGAAAAACTGTTTTTT. Translating it yields CASSDWGSNEKLFF.

The genes are TRBV9 and TRBJ2-7, with 10 bases identical to TRBD1. After removal of 6 bases from V and 2 bases from J, the junction contained 5 bases not matched to a gene. The CDR3 contains 14 residues. Germline-derived CDR1 and CDR2 are SGDLS and YYNGEE. The CDR3 reads CASNRGQGTYEQYF. CDR3 DNA: TGTGCCAGCAACCGGGGACAGGGGACCTACGAGCAGTACTTC.

The V gene is TRBV9, the J gene TRBJ1-2, with D possibly matching TRBD1 (6 bases). V was shortened by 4 bases and J by 4 bases, with 14 bases between the two germline ends. Per germline, CDR1 SGDLS and CDR2 YYNGEE. The CDR3 is made up of 14 amino acids. The CDR3 is CASSPDGGLYGYTF. The CDR3 region has the DNA TGTGCCAGCAGCCCCGACGGGGGGCTCTATGGCTACACCTTC.

The count of this clone is one. J is TRBJ2-2 and V is TRBV11-2, with 8 nucleotides matching TRBD1. The trim removed 5 bases at V and 0 bases at J, leaving 2 bases unmatched. Per the germline V gene, CDR1 is SGHAT and CDR2 is FQNNGV. The CDR3 is 15 amino acids. CDR3 DNA sequence: TGTGCCAGCAGCAAGGACAGGGCGAACACCGGGGAGCTGTTTTTT. Protein product: CASSKDRANTGELFF.

This chain joins TRBV29-1 and TRBJ1-3; no clear D gene. The V gene lost 3 bases and the J gene lost 4 bases, with 10 bases spanning the gap. Germline lookup yields CDR1 SQVTM and CDR2 ANQGSEA. This CDR3 is 13 amino acids long. The CDR3 is CSVEKGRGNTIYF. Here the CDR3 DNA reads TGCAGCGTTGAGAAAGGGAGAGGAAACACCATATATTTT.

This rearrangement joins TRBV6-4 to TRBJ1-2; TRBD1 agrees at 8 bases. V was clipped by 3 bases and J by 7 bases; unmatched bases: 7. Germline loops: CDR1 MRHNA, CDR2 SNTAGT. The CDR3 totals 14 residues. This CDR3 reads CASSERQGLRGYTF. The CDR3 nucleotides are TGTGCCAGCAGTGAGCGACAGGGGTTACGTGGCTACACCTTC.